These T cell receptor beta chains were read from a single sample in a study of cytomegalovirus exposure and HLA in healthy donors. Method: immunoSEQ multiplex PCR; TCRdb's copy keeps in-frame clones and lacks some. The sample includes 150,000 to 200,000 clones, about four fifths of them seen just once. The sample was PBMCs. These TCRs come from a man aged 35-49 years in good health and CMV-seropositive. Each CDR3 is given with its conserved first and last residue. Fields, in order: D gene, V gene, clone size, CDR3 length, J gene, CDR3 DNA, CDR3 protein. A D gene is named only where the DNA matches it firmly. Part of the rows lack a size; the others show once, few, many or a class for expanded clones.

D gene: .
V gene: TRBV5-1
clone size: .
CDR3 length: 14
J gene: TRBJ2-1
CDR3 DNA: TGCGCCAGCAGCTTACCCCAGGGAAGGGATGAGCAGTTCTTC
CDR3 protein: CASSLPQGRDEQFF

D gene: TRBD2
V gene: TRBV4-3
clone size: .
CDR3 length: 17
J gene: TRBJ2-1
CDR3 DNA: TGCGCCAGCAGCCAAGCTTCCAGACTAGCGATCTACAATGAGCAGTTCTTC
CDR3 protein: CASSQASRLAIYNEQFF

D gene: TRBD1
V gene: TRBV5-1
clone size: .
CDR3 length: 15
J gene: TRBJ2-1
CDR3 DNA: TGCGCCAGCAGACCTCCGGGACAGGGTTACAATGAGCAGTTCTTC
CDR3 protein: CASRPPGQGYNEQFF

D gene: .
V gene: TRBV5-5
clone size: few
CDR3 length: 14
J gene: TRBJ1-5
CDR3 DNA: TGTGCCAGCAGCCCTGGACAGTTCAATCAGCCCCAGCATTTT
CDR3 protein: CASSPGQFNQPQHF

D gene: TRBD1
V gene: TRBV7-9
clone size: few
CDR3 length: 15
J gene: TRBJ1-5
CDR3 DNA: TGTGCCAGCAGCCGCACAGGGGGCCCGAATCAGCCCCAGCATTTT
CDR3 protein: CASSRTGGPNQPQHF

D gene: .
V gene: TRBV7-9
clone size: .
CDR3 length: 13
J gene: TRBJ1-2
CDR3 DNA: TGTTCCAGCAGCCACACAGCCACCTATGGCTACACCTTC
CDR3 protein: CSSSHTATYGYTF

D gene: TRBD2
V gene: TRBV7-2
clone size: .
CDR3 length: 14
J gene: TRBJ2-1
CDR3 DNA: TGTGCCAGCAGTCGGGGGACTAGCTACAATGAGCAGTTCTTC
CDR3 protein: CASSRGTSYNEQFF

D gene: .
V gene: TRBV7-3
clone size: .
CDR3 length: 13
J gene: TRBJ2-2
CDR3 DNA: TGTGCCAGCAGCCCAAGGAGTTCCGGGGAGCTGTTTTTT
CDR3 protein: CASSPRSSGELFF

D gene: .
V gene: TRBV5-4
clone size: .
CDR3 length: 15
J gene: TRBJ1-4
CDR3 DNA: TGTGCCAGCAGCTTGGCCGGTCAGGGTGGTGAAAAACTGTTTTTT
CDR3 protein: CASSLAGQGGEKLFF

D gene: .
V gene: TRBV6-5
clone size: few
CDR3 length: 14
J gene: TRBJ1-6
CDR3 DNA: TGTGCCAGCAACCGACAGAACTATAATTCACCCCTCCACTTT
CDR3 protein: CASNRQNYNSPLHF

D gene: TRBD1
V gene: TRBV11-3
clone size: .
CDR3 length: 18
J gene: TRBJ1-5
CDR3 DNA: TGTGCCAGCAGCTCCCGAACCGGGACAGGGTCAGAGGGTCAGCCCCAGCATTTT
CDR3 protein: CASSSRTGTGSEGQPQHF

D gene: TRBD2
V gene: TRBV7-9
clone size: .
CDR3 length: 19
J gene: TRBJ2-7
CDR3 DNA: TGTTCCAGCAGCTCAAGGCGTGGGACTAGCGGGATAGGAGAAAACGAGCAGTACTTC
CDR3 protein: CSSSSRRGTSGIGENEQYF

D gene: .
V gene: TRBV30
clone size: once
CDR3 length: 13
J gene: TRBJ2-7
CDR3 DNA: TGTGCCTACACCCGGGACAACTCCTACGAGCAGTACTTC
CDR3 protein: CAYTRDNSYEQYF

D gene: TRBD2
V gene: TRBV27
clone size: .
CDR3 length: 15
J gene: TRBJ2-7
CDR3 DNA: TGTGCCAGCAGAAAACTTGGGACTACCTCCTACGAGCAGTACTTC
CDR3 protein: CASRKLGTTSYEQYF

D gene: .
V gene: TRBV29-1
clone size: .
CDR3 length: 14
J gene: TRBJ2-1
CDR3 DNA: TGCAGCGTTGAGGGAGAGGGTTCGGACAATGAGCAGTTCTTC
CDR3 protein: CSVEGEGSDNEQFF

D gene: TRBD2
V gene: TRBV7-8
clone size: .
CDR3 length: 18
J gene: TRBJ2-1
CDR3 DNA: TGTGCCAGTAGCGGGGCAGAAGGCGCCCCGAGCTCCTACAATGAGCAGTTCTTC
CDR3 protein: CASSGAEGAPSSYNEQFF

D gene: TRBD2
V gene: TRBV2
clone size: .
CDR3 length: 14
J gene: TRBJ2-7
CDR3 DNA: TGTGCCGGCAAACTAGCGGGAAGTTCCTACGAGCAGTACTTC
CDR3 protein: CAGKLAGSSYEQYF

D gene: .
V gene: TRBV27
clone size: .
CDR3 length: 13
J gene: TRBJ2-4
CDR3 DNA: TGTGCCAGCAGTTTAGGGAGCCTAAACAGTCAGTACTTC
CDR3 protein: CASSLGSLNSQYF

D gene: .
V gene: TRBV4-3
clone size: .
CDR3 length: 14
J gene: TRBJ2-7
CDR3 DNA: TGCGCCAGCAGCCAAGGCAGACAGTTCCACGAGCAGTACTTC
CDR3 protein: CASSQGRQFHEQYF

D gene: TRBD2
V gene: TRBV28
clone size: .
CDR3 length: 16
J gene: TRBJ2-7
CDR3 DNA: TGTGCCAGCAGTTTTCCAGCGGGGGGCGGCTCCTACGAGCAGTACTTC
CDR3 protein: CASSFPAGGGSYEQYF

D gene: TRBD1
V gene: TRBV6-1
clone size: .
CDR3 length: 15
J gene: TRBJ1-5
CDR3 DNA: TGTGCCAGCAGCCGGGGACAGACTAGCAATCAGCCCCAGCATTTT
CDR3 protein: CASSRGQTSNQPQHF

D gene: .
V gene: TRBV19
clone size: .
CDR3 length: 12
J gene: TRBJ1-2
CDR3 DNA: TGTGCCGTTTACCAGGGAGGCTTTGGCTACACCTTC
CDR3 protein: CAVYQGGFGYTF

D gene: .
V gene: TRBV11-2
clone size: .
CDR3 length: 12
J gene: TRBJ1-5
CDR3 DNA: TGTGCCAGCAGCTTACAGGGCCAGCCCCAGCATTTT
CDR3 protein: CASSLQGQPQHF

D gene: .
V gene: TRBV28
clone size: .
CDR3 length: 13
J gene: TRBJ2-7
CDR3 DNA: TGTGCCAGCAGTTTGGGCAGGTTCTACGAGCAGTACTTC
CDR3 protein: CASSLGRFYEQYF

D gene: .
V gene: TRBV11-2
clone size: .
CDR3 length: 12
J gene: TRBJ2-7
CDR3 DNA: TGTGCCAGCAGCTTAGGGGCAGCCGAGCAGTACTTC
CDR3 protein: CASSLGAAEQYF

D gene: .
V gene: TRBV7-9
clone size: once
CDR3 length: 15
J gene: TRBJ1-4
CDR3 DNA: TGTGCCAGCAGCCAACCAGGGTGGGCTAATGAAAAACTGTTTTTT
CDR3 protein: CASSQPGWANEKLFF

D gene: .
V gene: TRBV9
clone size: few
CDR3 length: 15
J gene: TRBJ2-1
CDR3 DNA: TGTGCCAGCAGCGTAGCCAGCGGAGGGTACAATGAGCAGTTCTTC
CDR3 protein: CASSVASGGYNEQFF

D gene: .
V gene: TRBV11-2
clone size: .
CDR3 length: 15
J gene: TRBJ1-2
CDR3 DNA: TGTGCCAGCAGGGGGGCAGGGACGGAGAACTATGGCTACACCTTC
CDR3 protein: CASRGAGTENYGYTF

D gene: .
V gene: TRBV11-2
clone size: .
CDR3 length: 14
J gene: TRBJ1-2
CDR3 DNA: TGTGCCAGCAGCTTAGATTCGGGATATGATGGCTACACCTTC
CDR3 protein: CASSLDSGYDGYTF

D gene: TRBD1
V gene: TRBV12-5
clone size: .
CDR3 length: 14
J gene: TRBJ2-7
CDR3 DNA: TGTGCTAGTGGTTTCATTACAGGGGGTGACGAGCAGTACTTC
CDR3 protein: CASGFITGGDEQYF

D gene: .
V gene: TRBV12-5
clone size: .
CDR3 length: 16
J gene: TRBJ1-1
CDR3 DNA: TGTGCTAGTGGTTTGCGGGGGGGCGGGTCAATCCCTGAAGCTTTCTTT
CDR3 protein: CASGLRGGGSIPEAFF

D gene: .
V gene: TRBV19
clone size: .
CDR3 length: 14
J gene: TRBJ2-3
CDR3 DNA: TGTGCCAGTAGTATAGGACAGCTCACAGATACGCAGTATTTT
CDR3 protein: CASSIGQLTDTQYF

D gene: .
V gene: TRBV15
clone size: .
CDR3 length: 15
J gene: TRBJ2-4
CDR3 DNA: TGTGCCACCAGCAGAGATGCGGATTCAGGGGACATTCAGTACTTC
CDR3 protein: CATSRDADSGDIQYF

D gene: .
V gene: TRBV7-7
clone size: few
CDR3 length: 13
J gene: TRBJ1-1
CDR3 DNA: TGTGCTAGCAGCTTAAGAGAGAACACTGAAGCTTTCTTT
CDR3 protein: CASSLRENTEAFF

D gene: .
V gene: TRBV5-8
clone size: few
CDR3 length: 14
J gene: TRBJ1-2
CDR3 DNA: TGTGCCAGCAGCGGCCCCGGAATTGAGGATGGCTACACCTTC
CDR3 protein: CASSGPGIEDGYTF

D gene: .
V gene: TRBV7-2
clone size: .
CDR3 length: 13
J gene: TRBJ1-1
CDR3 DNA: TGTGCCAGCAGCTTATCCAGGAACACTGAAGCTTTCTTT
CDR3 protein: CASSLSRNTEAFF

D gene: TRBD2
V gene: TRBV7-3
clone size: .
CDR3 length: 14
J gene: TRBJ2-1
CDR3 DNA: TGTGCCAGCAGCCGGACTAGCGGAGGGAATGAGCAGTTCTTC
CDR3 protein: CASSRTSGGNEQFF

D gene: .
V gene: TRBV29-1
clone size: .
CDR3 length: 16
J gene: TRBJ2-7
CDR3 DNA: TGCAGCGCCTCTGGACATCAGGGGAAGGCCCCCTACGAGCAGTACTTC
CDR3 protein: CSASGHQGKAPYEQYF

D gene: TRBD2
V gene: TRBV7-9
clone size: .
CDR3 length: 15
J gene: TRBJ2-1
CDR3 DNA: TGTGCCAGCAGCCCAGGACTAGCGAGAGACAATGAGCAGTTCTTC
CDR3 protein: CASSPGLARDNEQFF

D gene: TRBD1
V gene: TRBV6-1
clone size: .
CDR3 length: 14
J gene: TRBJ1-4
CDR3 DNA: TGTGCCAGCAGTGAAGTCAGGGGGAATGAAAAACTGTTTTTT
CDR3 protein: CASSEVRGNEKLFF

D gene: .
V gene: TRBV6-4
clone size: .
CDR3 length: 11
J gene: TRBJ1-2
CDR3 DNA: TGTGCCAGCAGACAGGGCTATGGCTACACCTTC
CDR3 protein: CASRQGYGYTF

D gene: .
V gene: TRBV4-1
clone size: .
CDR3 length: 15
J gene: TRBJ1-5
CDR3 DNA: TGCGCCAGCAGCCAAGTGGACCGTCGGGGTCAGCCCCAGCATTTT
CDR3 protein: CASSQVDRRGQPQHF

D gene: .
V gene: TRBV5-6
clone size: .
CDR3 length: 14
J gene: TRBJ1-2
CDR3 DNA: TGTGCCAGCAGCTTGTTAGGGGCGGACTATGGCTACACCTTC
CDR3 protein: CASSLLGADYGYTF

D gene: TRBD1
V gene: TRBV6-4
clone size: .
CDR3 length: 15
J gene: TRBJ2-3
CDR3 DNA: TGTGCCAGCAAGCCGACAGGGGGCGGGACAGATACGCAGTATTTT
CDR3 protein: CASKPTGGGTDTQYF

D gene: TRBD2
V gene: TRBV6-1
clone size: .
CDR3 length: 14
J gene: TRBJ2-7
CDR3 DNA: TGTGCCAGCAGTGAAGGGACTAGCGGGACCGAGCAGTACTTC
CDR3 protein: CASSEGTSGTEQYF

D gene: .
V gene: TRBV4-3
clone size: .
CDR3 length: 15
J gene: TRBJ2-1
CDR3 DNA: TGCGCCAGCAGCCCTATTTCGGCGGTTCCGGATGAGCAGTTCTTC
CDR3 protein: CASSPISAVPDEQFF

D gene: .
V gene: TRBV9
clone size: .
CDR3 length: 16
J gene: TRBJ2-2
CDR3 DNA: TGTGCCAGCAGCTCCACGGCGGGTAGAGGGACCGGGGAGCTGTTTTTT
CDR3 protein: CASSSTAGRGTGELFF

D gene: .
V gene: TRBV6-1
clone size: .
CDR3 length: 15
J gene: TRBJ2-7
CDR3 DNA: TGTGCCAGCAGTGAGGGCGGGGCTAGGTCCTACGAGCAGTACTTC
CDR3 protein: CASSEGGARSYEQYF

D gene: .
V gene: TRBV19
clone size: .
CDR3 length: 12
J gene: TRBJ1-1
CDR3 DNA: TGTGCCAGTAGTCGCAGGGAGGGTGAAGCTTTCTTT
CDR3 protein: CASSRREGEAFF

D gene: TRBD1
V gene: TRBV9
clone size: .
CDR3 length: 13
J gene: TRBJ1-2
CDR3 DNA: TGTGCCAGCAGCGGTCCGACAGGGAGCGGCTACACCTTC
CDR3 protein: CASSGPTGSGYTF